This TCR beta chain was retrieved from a study of cytotoxic CD8 clonotypes in ibrutinib-treated CLL. The germline CDR1 and CDR2 sequences are SGHTA and FQGNSA. Trimming shortened V by 5 bases and J by 1 base, and 9 bases separated the two germline ends. The length of the CDR3 is 13 residues. Sequencing was performed with immunoSEQ multiplex PCR; in TCRdb, only in-frame clones are kept and a portion is missing. The sample includes about 76,000 clones, roughly 84% of them seen just once. V and J are TRBV7-2 and TRBJ2-7; no firm D call. This receptor was identified in a human donor with chronic lymphocytic leukemia. Sample: PBMCs, taken before ibrutinib treatment. The DNA for the CDR3 is TGTGCCAGCAGCCACCTTGGTTCCTACGAGCAGTACTTC. As protein: CASSHLGSYEQYF.